This TCR beta chain was sequenced for a study of cytomegalovirus exposure and HLA in healthy donors. At the level of the study: Roughly 180 million T cells yielded 120 million or so unique TCR beta sequences, as an earlier analysis found.

This PCR relied on a set of 60 Vbeta primers and 13 Jbeta primers. Data came from immunoSEQ multiplex PCR; TCRdb stores just in-frame clones and leaves some out. The sample yields 100,000 to 150,000 clones, 75% to 80% seen once. Concerning this clone itself: Its antigen remains unidentified.

Overall study findings and caveats: With later analysis, a missense DCLRE1C variant became linked to TCR beta V- and J-gene trimming. Judged likely to be a sequencing artifact was a cluster of highly shared sequence variants.

The CDR3 spans 17 residues. Sequencing input: PBMCs. This chain joins TRBV21-1 and TRBJ1-5. TRBV21-1 represents a pseudogene. The origin of this receptor is a man aged 35 to 55 in good health and CMV-seronegative. CDR3 sequence: CASRCLRPGVGNQPQHF. The CDR3 DNA sequence: TGTGCCAGCAGATGCCTTCGCCCGGGAGTCGGCAATCAGCCCCAGCATTTT.